Sequencing of this TCR beta chain was carried out in a study of beta chain features in type 1 diabetes. Study-wide results and limits: PCR might pick shorter templates more often, in the same way for patients and controls. In every one of the four CD4+ subsets, TCRB CDR3s were moderately but significantly shorter in Type 1 diabetes patients.

This CDR3 spans 12 amino acids. Germline V gene sequence: CDR1 SGDLS, CDR2 YYNGEE. V lost 3 bases, J lost 7 bases, and 7 bases lay in between. Over 95% purity was reached by all sorted populations. This clone was detected only a few times. Its cognate antigen is unknown. Every isolated RNA sample was fully reverse transcribed, so sequencing captured expressed TCRB transcripts. Profiled with immunoSEQ multiplex PCR; TCRdb holds only in-frame clones, not every one. The profile covers around 260,000 clones, with 20% to 25% appearing a single time and 0.012% taken by the ten largest. The chain recombines TRBV9 with TRBJ2-2; weak D call: TRBD1 (6 bases). The receptor's source is a woman aged 30 to 39 with type 1 diabetes. Sequencing used naive CD4+ T cells from blood. The CDR3: CASSARGGELFF. CDR3 DNA sequence: TGTGCCAGCAGCGCCAGGGGCGGGGAGCTGTTTTTT.